Below, 5 T cell receptor beta chains from the same sample are listed, as sequenced in a study of cytomegalovirus exposure and HLA in healthy donors. Libraries were prepared by immunoSEQ multiplex PCR; TCRdb keeps only in-frame clonotypes and omits some of them. This sample has around 130,000 clones, with around nine tenths found just once. What was sequenced was PBMCs. The receptors stem from a man aged 25-45 years in good health and CMV-seronegative.

This chain connects TRBV6-6 to TRBJ2-7, with D perhaps matching TRBD2 (6 bases). The V end lost 5 bases, the J end lost 1 base, and 12 bases lay between the germline ends. The germline V gene has CDR1 MNHNY and CDR2 SVGAGI (reference sequence). The CDR3 runs 14 residues. DNA of the CDR3: TGTGCCAGCAGTCACCGGGACTTTTCCTACGAGCAGTACTTC. Translated: CASSHRDFSYEQYF.

V usage is TRBV4-1 and J usage is TRBJ2-1; D may be TRBD2 (5 bases). This CDR3 is 15 amino acids long. Trimming removed 3 bases at V and 0 bases at J, with 9 bases between. Germline V gives CDR1 MGHRA, CDR2 YSYEKL. CDR3 region: CASSQEVSSYNEQFF. CDR3 in DNA: TGCGCCAGCAGCCAGGAGGTCAGCTCCTACAATGAGCAGTTCTTC.

The chain is built from TRBV28 and TRBJ2-5; maybe TRBD1 (6 bases). The V gene lost 6 bases and the J gene lost 8 bases, with 19 bases spanning the gap. CDR1 and CDR2 from the germline V gene are MDHEN and SYDVKM. The CDR3 extends over 14 amino acids. Here the CDR3 reads CASSRTAGRGTQYF. DNA of the CDR3: TGTGCCAGCAGCAGGACAGCCGGCCGTGGAACCCAGTACTTC. Together with reference TRBV28 and TRBJ2-5, the CDR3 gives the full variable domain: DVKVTQSSRYLVKRTGEKVFLECVQDMDHENMFWYRQDPGLGLRLIYFSYDVKMKEKGDIPEGYSVSREKKERFSLILESASTNQTSMYLCASSRTAGRGTQYFGPGTRLLVL.

The chain employs TRBV28 and TRBJ1-2; D remains ambiguous. CDR3 length: 13 residues. The V end was cut by 6 bases, the J end by 0 bases, with 8 bases between. The V gene's germline CDR1 is MDHEN and CDR2 SYDVKM. The CDR3 loop reads CASSQFPNYGYTF. DNA of the CDR3: TGTGCCAGCAGCCAGTTTCCTAACTATGGCTACACCTTC.

The chain carries TRBV7-9 and TRBJ2-7; D unclear. The V end lost 8 bases, the J end lost 5 bases, and 10 bases lay between the germline ends. Germline V gene data show CDR1 as SEHNR and CDR2 as FQNEAQ (reference sequence). The CDR3 contains 11 residues. CDR3 residues: CASGPLNEQYF. The CDR3 DNA follows: TGTGCCAGCGGGCCTCTCAACGAGCAGTACTTC.